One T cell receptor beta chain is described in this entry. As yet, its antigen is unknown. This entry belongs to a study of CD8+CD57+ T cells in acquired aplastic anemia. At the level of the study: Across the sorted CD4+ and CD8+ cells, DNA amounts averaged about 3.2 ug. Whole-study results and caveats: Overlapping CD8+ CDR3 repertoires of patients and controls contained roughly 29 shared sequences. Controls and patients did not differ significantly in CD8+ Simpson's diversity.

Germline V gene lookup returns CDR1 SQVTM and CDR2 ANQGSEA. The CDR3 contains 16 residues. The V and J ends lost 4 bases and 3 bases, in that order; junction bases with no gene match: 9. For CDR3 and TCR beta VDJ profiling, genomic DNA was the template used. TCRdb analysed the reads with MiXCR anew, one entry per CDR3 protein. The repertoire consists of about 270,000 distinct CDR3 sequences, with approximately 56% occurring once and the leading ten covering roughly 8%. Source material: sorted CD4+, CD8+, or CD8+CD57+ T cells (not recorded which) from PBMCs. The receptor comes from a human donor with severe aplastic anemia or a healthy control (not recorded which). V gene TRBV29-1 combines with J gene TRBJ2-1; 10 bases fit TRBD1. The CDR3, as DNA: TGCAGCGTTGCTGTCTCTGGACAGGGGGTCTACAATGAGCAGTTCTTC. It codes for CSVAVSGQGVYNEQFF.